A selection of T cell receptor beta chains follows, all from one sample in a study of control samples from healthy donors and cancer patients. Libraries were prepared by immunoSEQ multiplex PCR; TCRdb keeps only in-frame clonotypes and omits some of them. The sample records about 180,000 clones, about 91% being singletons. Sequencing input: blood. The receptors here all came from a woman between 40 and 55 years old in good health. The CDR3 runs from the conserved cysteine through the conserved F or W. A D gene is named only where the DNA matches it firmly. The size field is filled for only some rows; it gives once, few, many or a size class.

J gene,D gene,V gene,CDR3 length,clone size,CDR3 protein,CDR3 DNA
TRBJ2-3,TRBD2,TRBV5-4,16,-,CASSPKRGGATDTQYF,TGTGCCAGCAGTCCGAAACGGGGGGGGGCCACAGATACGCAGTATTTT
TRBJ1-1,-,TRBV15,14,-,CATSPRTANTEAFF,TGTGCCACCAGCCCTCGGACTGCGAACACTGAAGCTTTCTTT
TRBJ1-2,-,TRBV6-5,12,once,CASTRGGLGYTF,TGTGCCAGCACCAGAGGGGGACTGGGCTACACCTTC
TRBJ1-2,TRBD1,TRBV5-1,14,-,CASSLGTGRYGYTF,TGCGCCAGCAGCTTGGGGACAGGGAGATATGGCTACACCTTC
TRBJ1-2,TRBD1,TRBV2,14,-,CASRGRQGGDGYTF,TGTGCCAGCAGGGGGAGACAGGGCGGAGATGGCTACACCTTC
TRBJ2-1,-,TRBV1,13,-,CTSSQGSGGEQFF,TGCACCAGCAGCCAGGGTAGCGGGGGTGAGCAGTTCTTC
TRBJ2-1,TRBD2,TRBV27,17,-,CASSLAGGWGLDNEQFF,TGTGCCAGCAGCCTAGCGGGGGGATGGGGTCTCGACAATGAGCAGTTCTTC
TRBJ1-3,-,TRBV3-1/TRBV3-2,15,-,CASSQGTGSGNTIYF,TGTGCCAGCAGCCAAGGTACAGGAAGTGGAAACACCATATATTTT
TRBJ2-3,TRBD2,TRBV20-1,16,-,CSASPPLAGRTDTQYF,TGCAGTGCTAGTCCCCCCCTAGCGGGGAGAACAGATACGCAGTATTTT
TRBJ1-5,-,TRBV6-5,15,-,CASSTLGEGHQPQHF,TGTGCCAGCAGTACCCTGGGGGAGGGCCATCAGCCCCAGCATTTT